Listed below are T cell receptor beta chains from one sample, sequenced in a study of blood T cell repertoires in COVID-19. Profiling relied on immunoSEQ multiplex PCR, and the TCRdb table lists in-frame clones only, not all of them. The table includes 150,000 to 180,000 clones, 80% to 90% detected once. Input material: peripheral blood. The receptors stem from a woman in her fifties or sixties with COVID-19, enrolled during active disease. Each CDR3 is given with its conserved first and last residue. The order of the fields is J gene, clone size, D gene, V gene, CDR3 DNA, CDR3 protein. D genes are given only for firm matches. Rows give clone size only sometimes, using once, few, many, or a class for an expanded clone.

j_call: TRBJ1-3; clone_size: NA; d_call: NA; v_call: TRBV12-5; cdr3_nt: TGTGCTAGTGGAGACGAACCGGGGGGAAACACCATATATTTT; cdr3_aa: CASGDEPGGNTIYF
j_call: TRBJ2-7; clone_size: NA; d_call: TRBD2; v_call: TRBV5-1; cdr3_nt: TGCGCCAGCAGGCGGACTAGCGGGAGTCCCAACTCCTACGAGCAGTACTTC; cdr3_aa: CASRRTSGSPNSYEQYF
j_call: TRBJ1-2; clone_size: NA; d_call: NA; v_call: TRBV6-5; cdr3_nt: TGTGCCAGCTCAGGAGGGGAGCAGACTAACTATGGCTACACCTTC; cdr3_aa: CASSGGEQTNYGYTF
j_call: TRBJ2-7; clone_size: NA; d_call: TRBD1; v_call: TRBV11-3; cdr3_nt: TGTGCCAGCAGCTCCTCGGGACAGCCTTACGAGCAGTACTTC; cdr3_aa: CASSSSGQPYEQYF
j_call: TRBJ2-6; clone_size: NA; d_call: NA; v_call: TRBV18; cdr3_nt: TGTGCCAGCTCACCAGGGGCCAACTCTGGGGCCAACGTCCTGACTTTC; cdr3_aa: CASSPGANSGANVLTF
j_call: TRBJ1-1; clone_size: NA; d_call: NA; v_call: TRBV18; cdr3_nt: TGTGCCAGCTCACCTCTCTATGAAGCTTTCTTT; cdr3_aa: CASSPLYEAFF
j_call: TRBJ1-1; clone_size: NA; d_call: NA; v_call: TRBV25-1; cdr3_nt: TGTGCCAGCAGTGTATCGGGGGGGAAGAACACTGAAGCTTTCTTT; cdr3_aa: CASSVSGGKNTEAFF
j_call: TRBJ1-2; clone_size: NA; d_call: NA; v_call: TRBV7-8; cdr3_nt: TGTGCCAGCAGCCTCCGGGACAACAACTATGGCTACACCTTC; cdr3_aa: CASSLRDNNYGYTF
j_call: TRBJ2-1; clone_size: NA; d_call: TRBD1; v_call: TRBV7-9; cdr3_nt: TGTGCCAGCAGCGTCTCCGGGACAGGGAACAATGAGCAGTTCTTC; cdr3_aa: CASSVSGTGNNEQFF
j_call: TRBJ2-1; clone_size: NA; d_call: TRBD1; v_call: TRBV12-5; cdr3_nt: TGTGCTAGTGGTTTGCTCAATCGCGGGACAGGGGTCATACAGTTCTTC; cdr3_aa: CASGLLNRGTGVIQFF
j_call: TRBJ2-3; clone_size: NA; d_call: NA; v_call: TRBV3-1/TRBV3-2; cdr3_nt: TGTGCCAGCAGCCCCCGTGGAGGGCTCAGCACAGATACGCAGTATTTT; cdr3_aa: CASSPRGGLSTDTQYF
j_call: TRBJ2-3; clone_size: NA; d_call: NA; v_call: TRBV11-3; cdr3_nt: TGTGCCAGCAGCTTCCAGGGTAGCACAGATACGCAGTATTTT; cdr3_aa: CASSFQGSTDTQYF
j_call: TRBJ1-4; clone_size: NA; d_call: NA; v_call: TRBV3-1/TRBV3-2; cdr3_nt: TGTGCCAGCAGCCAAGACAGGTCAACTAATGAAAAACTGTTTTTT; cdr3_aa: CASSQDRSTNEKLFF
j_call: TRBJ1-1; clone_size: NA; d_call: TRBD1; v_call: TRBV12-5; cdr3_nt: TGTGCTAGTGGTTTGGCAACAGGGGGTGTCACTGAAGCTTTCTTT; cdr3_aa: CASGLATGGVTEAFF
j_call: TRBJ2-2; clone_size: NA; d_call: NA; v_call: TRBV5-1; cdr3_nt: TGCGCCAGCAGCTTGGATGGGAGCTCGAACACCGGGGAGCTGTTTTTT; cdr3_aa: CASSLDGSSNTGELFF
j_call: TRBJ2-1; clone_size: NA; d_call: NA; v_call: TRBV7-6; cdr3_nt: TGTGCCAGCAGCTTATTCCCCGGAGAGAATGAGCAGTTCTTC; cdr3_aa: CASSLFPGENEQFF
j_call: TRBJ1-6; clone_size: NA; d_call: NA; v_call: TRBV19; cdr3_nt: TGTGCCAGTAGTGACACCTATAATTCACCCCTCCACTTT; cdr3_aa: CASSDTYNSPLHF
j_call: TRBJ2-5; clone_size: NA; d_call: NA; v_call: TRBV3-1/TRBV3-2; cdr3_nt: TGTGCCAGCAGCCAAGACACAGGGAGCGAGACCCAGTACTTC; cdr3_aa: CASSQDTGSETQYF
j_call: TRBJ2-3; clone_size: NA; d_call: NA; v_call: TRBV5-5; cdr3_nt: TGTGCCAGCAGCTTAGGGGGGGCCCCTGCCACAGATACGCAGTATTTT; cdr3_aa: CASSLGGAPATDTQYF
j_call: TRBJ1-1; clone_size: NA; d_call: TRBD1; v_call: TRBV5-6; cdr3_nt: TGTGCCAGCAGTTTGACAGGGGTGAACACTGAAGCTTTCTTT; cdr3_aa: CASSLTGVNTEAFF
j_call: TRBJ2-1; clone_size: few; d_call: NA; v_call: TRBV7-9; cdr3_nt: TGTGCCAGCAGCTTAGAACGACTAAGATACAATGAGCAGTTCTTC; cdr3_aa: CASSLERLRYNEQFF
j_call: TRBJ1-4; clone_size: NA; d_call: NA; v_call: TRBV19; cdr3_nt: TGTGCCAGTAGCCCAGGGAATGCGCGAAAAACACTGTTTTTT; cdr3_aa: CASSPGNARKTLFF
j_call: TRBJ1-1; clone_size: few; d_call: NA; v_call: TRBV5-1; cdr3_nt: TGCGCCAGCAGCTTGGCCGGACGGCTGAGGGGGGAAGCTTTCTTT; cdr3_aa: CASSLAGRLRGEAFF
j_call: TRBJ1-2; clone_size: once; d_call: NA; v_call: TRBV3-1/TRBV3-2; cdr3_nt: TGTGCCAGCAGCTCACAGGGTAACTATGGCTACACCTTC; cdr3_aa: CASSSQGNYGYTF